This T cell receptor (beta chain) was identified during a study of graft-versus-host responses after intestinal transplantation. TCRdb's table, derived via immunoSEQ multiplex PCR, lists solely in-frame clones and lacks some. Counted here are 15,000 to 20,000 clones, roughly 86% occurring once; the ten biggest clones make up 51%. Trimming removed 3 bases from V and 0 bases from J, with 5 bases in between. The CDR3 sequence is 12 residues long. CDR1 is GTSNPN, CDR2 SVGIG, per germline (reference sequence). Study conclusions and caveats: Recipient marrow harbored GvH clones, some of which surfaced first in ileum or blood.

Only a few counts were recorded for this clone. Its specificity is unknown. This chain links TRBV30 with TRBJ1-1; D gene ambiguous. Specimen: bone marrow, collected 120 to 130 days after transplant. This receptor was taken from a human patient who received an intestinal transplant, so some T cells may come from the graft donor. Here the CDR3 reads CAWRGMNTEAFF. The CDR3 bases are TGTGCCTGGAGGGGGATGAACACTGAAGCTTTCTTT.